This entry features one TCR beta chain sequence. The germline V gene has CDR1 SEHNR and CDR2 FQNEAQ (reference sequence). The CDR3 extends over 16 amino acids. V lost 7 bases to trimming and J lost 10 bases; unmatched junction nucleotides: 16. Genomic DNA was subjected to two-round multiplex PCR for amplification of TCR beta CDR3. Gene-specific TRBV and TRBJ primers were used in PCR round one. TCRdb re-called the multiplex PCR reads with MiXCR, one entry per CDR3 protein. The table has 30,000 to 35,000 distinct CDR3 sequences, 40% to 55% seen once. The data derive from a study of prognosis after radiotherapy for stage I lung cancer.

V and J are TRBV7-9 and TRBJ1-6; 7 bases fit TRBD1. This specimen was PBMCs, taken before or after stereotactic body radiation therapy (not recorded which). The sequence came from a donor at least 50 years old with non-small cell lung cancer. As DNA, the CDR3 is TGTGCCAGCACCGGCGACAGGGTCCAACGCAGGTCACCCCTCCACTTT. It yields the protein CASTGDRVQRRSPLHF.